This T cell receptor (beta chain) was identified during a study of blood T cell repertoires in COVID-19. As for the study in general: The origin of the acute and convalescent COVID-19 samples was the United States, Italy and Spain. T cells, B-cell-depleted T cells, or PBMCs provided the cDNA or gDNA that served as material.

In the authors' workflow: Nucleated cell counts were estimated from reference gene primer amplification. Data came from immunoSEQ multiplex PCR; TCRdb stores just in-frame clones and leaves some out. Clonal size and the V and J genes are those of that table, whereas D and trimming came from the DNA. The sample lists tens of thousands of clones, approximately 78% occurring once. Looked up from germline, CDR1 is MNHEY and CDR2 is SMNVEV (reference sequence). This CDR3 region has 14 residues. The junction had 8 bases not matched to a gene; V was cut back by 3 bases and J by 6 bases. The chain joins TRBV27 to TRBJ2-7; 7 bases line up with TRBD1. The sequence was obtained from a human donor in a cohort sampled during active COVID-19. The material sequenced was peripheral blood. As DNA, the CDR3 is TGTGCCAGCAGTTTCGGGCAGGGGGTAGGCGAGCAGTACTTC. Translating it yields CASSFGQGVGEQYF.